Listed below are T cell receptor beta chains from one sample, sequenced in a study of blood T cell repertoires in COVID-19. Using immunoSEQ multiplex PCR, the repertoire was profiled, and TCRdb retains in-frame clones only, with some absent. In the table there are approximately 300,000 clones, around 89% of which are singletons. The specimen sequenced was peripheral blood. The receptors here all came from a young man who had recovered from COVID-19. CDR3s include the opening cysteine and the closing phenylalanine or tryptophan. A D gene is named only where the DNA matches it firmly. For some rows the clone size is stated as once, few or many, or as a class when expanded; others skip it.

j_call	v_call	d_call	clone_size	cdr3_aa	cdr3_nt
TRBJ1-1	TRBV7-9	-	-	CASSLASLEAFF	TGTGCCAGCAGCTTAGCCTCCCTCGAAGCTTTCTTT
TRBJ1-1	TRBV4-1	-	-	CASSQDIVATEAFF	TGCGCCAGCAGCCAAGATATCGTAGCCACTGAAGCTTTCTTT
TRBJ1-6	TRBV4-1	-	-	CASSQSGFLGSPLHF	TGCGCCAGCAGCCAAAGCGGGTTTTTAGGATCACCCCTCCACTTT
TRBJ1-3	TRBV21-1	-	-	CASSKYRRGRAGNTIYF	TGTGCCAGCAGCAAATACCGCAGGGGCAGGGCGGGAAACACCATATATTTT
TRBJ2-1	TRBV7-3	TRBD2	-	CASSLRGLAGNEQFF	TGTGCCAGCAGCTTAAGAGGGCTAGCGGGCAATGAGCAGTTCTTC
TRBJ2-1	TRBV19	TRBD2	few	CASSMGLGSYNEQFF	TGTGCCAGTAGCATGGGACTAGGCTCCTACAATGAGCAGTTCTTC
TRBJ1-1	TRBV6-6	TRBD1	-	CASIRVGQGGTEAFF	TGTGCCAGCATCAGAGTGGGACAGGGGGGCACTGAAGCTTTCTTT
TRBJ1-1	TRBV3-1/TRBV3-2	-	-	CASSRSDRPNTEAFF	TGTGCCAGCAGCCGATCCGACAGGCCAAACACTGAAGCTTTCTTT
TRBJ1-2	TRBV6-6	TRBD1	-	CASSFSGLQGRYGYTF	TGTGCCAGCAGTTTTTCGGGGCTACAGGGGAGATATGGCTACACCTTC
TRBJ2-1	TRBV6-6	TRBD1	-	CASSPAGQGGFNEQFF	TGTGCCAGCAGCCCTGCCGGACAGGGAGGTTTTAATGAGCAGTTCTTC
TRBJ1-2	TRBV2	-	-	CASTRTADIYGYTF	TGTGCCAGCACCCGGACAGCCGATATCTATGGCTACACCTTC
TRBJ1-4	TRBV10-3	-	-	CAISKNQGLNEKLFF	TGTGCCATCAGTAAAAACCAGGGGTTAAATGAAAAACTGTTTTTT
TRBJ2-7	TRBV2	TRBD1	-	CASSLPGQGTYEQYF	TGTGCCAGCAGTCTTCCGGGACAGGGGACCTACGAGCAGTACTTC
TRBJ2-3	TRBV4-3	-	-	CASSQDPGGQDTQYF	TGCGCCAGCAGCCAAGACCCGGGGGGCCAAGATACGCAGTATTTT
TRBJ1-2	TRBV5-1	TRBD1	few	CASRQGDNYGYTF	TGCGCCAGCAGGCAGGGGGACAACTATGGCTACACCTTC
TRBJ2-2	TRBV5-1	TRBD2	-	CASSLFLAGDAGELFF	TGCGCCAGCAGCTTGTTTCTAGCGGGAGACGCCGGGGAGCTGTTTTTT
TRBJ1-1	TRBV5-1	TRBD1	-	CASSLTGGGTEAFF	TGCGCCAGCAGCCTCACAGGGGGTGGTACTGAAGCTTTCTTT
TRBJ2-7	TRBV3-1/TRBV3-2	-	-	CASSQEWGGYEQYF	TGTGCCAGCAGCCAAGAATGGGGAGGCTACGAGCAGTACTTC
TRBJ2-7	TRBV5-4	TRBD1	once	CASSLGGTGVDEQYF	TGTGCCAGCAGCTTGGGAGGGACAGGTGTTGACGAGCAGTACTTC
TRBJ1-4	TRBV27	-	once	CASRGGEEKLFF	TGTGCCAGCAGGGGGGGAGAAGAAAAACTGTTTTTT
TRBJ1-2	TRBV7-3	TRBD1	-	CASSPEPGQPYGYTF	TGTGCCAGCAGCCCAGAACCGGGACAGCCGTATGGCTACACCTTC